This T cell receptor beta chain was captured by sequencing in a study of OX40 agonist ivuxolimab in advanced cancers. Study-wide background: Patients receiving dose escalation had hepatocellular carcinoma, melanoma, renal cell or head and neck cancer. The eligibility criteria allowed prior anti-PD-1, anti-PD-L1 or anti-CTLA-4 therapy, and roughly 39% had some. Study-level results: Within 6 weeks, CD4+ and CD8+ blood T cells expanded clonally at 0.1 to 3.0 mg/kg.

Autoimmune disease history or systemic immunosuppression led to patients being barred. To note about this clone: Its antigen remains unidentified.

TCRdb's copy holds only in-frame clones and misses some; the assay was immunoSEQ multiplex PCR. The sample contains tens of thousands of clones, around 90% of which appear only once. The sample was CD4+ or CD8+ T cells sorted from blood, taken in a trial of the OX40 agonist ivuxolimab. This clonotype was sampled from an adult with an advanced solid tumor such as melanoma, head and neck, liver or kidney cancer.

In nucleotides, the CDR3 is TGTGCCAGCAGTTGGACAATCACAGATACGCAGTATTTT. This translates into CASSWTITDTQYF. The V call is TRBV28, the J call TRBJ2-3, with D perhaps matching TRBD1 (5 bases). Trimming took off 4 bases at V and 2 bases at J, with 7 bases between the two ends. This CDR3 region has 13 residues. The germline V gene encodes CDR1 MDHEN and CDR2 SYDVKM.